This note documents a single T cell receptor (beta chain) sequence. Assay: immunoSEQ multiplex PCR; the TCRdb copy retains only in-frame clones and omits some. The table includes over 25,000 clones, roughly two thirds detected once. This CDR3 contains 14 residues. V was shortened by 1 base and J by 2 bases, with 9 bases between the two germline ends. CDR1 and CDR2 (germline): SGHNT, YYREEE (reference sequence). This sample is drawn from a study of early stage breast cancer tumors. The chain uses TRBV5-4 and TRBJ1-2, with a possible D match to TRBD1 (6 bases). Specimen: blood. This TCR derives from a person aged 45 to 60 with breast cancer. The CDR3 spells CASSLNRGNYGYTF. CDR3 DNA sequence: TGTGCCAGCAGCTTGAATAGGGGGAACTATGGCTACACCTTC.